This T cell receptor beta chain was captured by sequencing in a study of PD-1 blockade in classical Hodgkin lymphoma. Specified time point: cycle 4 day 1 (C4D1), after five to seven weeks of nivolumab. Each patient relapsed following autologous stem cell transplantation, and prior brentuximab vedotin exposure differed. The authors enriched CD8+ T cells from thawed PBMCs via magnetic negative selection. A note on this clone: Its antigen is undetermined.

Measured with immunoSEQ multiplex PCR; TCRdb has only the in-frame clones, and not every one. The table has fewer than 3,500 clones, 70% seen once; the top ten hold approximately 30%. Whole-study results and caveats: Exclusion covered patients beginning nivolumab under 1 year post-ASCT. Only CD4+ TCR diversity, not CD8+, had risen significantly by C4D1. Baseline diversity resembling that of newly diagnosed patients was seen in complete responders.

Trimming took 7 bases from V and 2 from J, leaving 20 bases between them. CDR1 and CDR2 from the germline V gene are GTSNPN and SVGIG (reference sequence). The CDR3 sequence is 15 residues long. The sequenced sample was CD8+ T cells from blood, obtained before the fourth cycle of nivolumab. The chain employs TRBV30 and TRBJ1-1; D uncertain. This sequence originates from a human donor with classical Hodgkin lymphoma. CDR3 bases: TGTGCCTCACGGATATTCGGGCAGCCCAACACTGAAGCTTTCTTT. Encoded protein: CASRIFGQPNTEAFF.